This T cell receptor beta chain was recovered during a study of blood T cells in healthy people across ages. Trimming shortened V by 4 bases and J by 10 bases, and 11 bases separated the two germline ends. Germline V gives CDR1 SQVTM, CDR2 ANQGSEA. The CDR3 is 11 residues long. Primed by a sample-barcoded 5' primer and a J-beta primer mix, a second PCR proceeded for roughly 7 to 12 cycles. TCRdb fed the 5' RACE reads into MiXCR, producing one record per CDR3 protein. The data show around 1.1 million distinct CDR3 sequences, roughly two fifths seen once. V and J are TRBV29-1 and TRBJ1-3; no clear D. The TCR comes from a man aged 18 to 30 in good health. The specimen sequenced was blood. CDR3 region: CSVGEGRTIYF. In nucleotides, the CDR3 is TGCAGCGTTGGAGAGGGAAGGACCATATATTTT. The complete variable domain, with remaining parts taken from reference TRBV29-1 and TRBJ1-3, reads SAVISQKPSRDICQRGTSLTIQCQVDSQVTMMFWYRQQPGQSLTLIATANQGSEATYESGFVIDKFPISRPNLTFSTLTVSNMSPEDSSIYLCSVGEGRTIYFGEGSWLTVV.